These 3 T cell receptor beta chains were all obtained from the same sample, sequenced in a study of CD8+CD57+ T cells in acquired aplastic anemia (dated by TCRdb to 2017 to 2018). The data were produced on an Illumina HiSeq 2000. Profiling of TCR beta VDJ combinations and CDR3 sequences used genomic DNA as the template. The public reads were reprocessed in TCRdb via fastp at Q25 and MiXCR, keeping in-frame beta chains. Identical CDR3 protein sequences are pooled into one entry, listed with their most common genes and DNA. The sample table holds roughly 50,000 distinct CDR3 sequences, of which about two thirds were seen once. The top ten constitute around a third of the sample. The sample comprised sorted CD4+, CD8+, or CD8+CD57+ T cells (not recorded which) from PBMCs. The receptors derive from a human donor in good health, serving as a control.

V gene TRBV27 combines with J gene TRBJ2-1; TRBD2 might be the D (5 bases). The CDR3 covers 14 residues. Trimming shortened V by 5 bases and J by 7 bases, and 15 bases separated the two germline ends. CDR1 and CDR2 from the germline V gene are MNHEY and SMNVEV (reference sequence). The CDR3 loop is CASSLPGIWNEQFF. As DNA, the CDR3 is TGTGCCAGCAGTCTTCCCGGGATCTGGAATGAGCAGTTCTTC.

The chain combines TRBV9 with TRBJ2-7; no clear D. Trimming cost V 4 bases and J 1 base, with 9 bases left between them. The germline V gene has CDR1 SGDLS and CDR2 YYNGEE. The CDR3 runs 13 residues. In DNA form, the CDR3 reads TGTGCCAGCAGCTCACCGCAGTCCTACGAGCAGTACTTC. Its protein product is CASSSPQSYEQYF.

This chain connects TRBV19 to TRBJ1-4, with unresolved D. CDR3 length: 11 amino acids. The germline V gene encodes CDR1 LNHDA and CDR2 SQIVND (reference sequence). V was trimmed by 3 bases and J by 11 bases, leaving 7 bases between them. This CDR3 is CASSIGRKLFF. The DNA of the CDR3 is TGTGCCAGTAGTATCGGGAGGAAACTGTTTTTT.